This TCR beta chain was recovered during a study of cytomegalovirus exposure and HLA in healthy donors. Study observations and caveats: Cytomegalovirus-associated status was assigned to about 180 TCR beta chains.

Amplification used 60 Vbeta primers and 13 Jbeta primers. Clones were sequenced by immunoSEQ multiplex PCR, and TCRdb holds only the in-frame ones, with some missing. The table includes roughly 200,000 clones, over 70% detected once. This clone showed up just a few times. Its antigen is undetermined. The CDR3 runs to 12 residues. Germline V gene data show CDR1 as MNHEY and CDR2 as SVGAGI. V gave up 4 bases and J gave up 4 bases, with 7 bases separating them. V gene TRBV6-5 combines with J gene TRBJ1-2; D is unresolved. This TCR came from a man between 35 and 55 years old in good health and CMV-seropositive. Sequences were obtained from PBMCs. CDR3 DNA sequence: TGTGCCAGCAGTTCACTGTCCTATGGCTACACCTTC. This codes for CASSSLSYGYTF.